Following are 25 T cell receptor beta chains from one sample sequenced in a study of T cell repertoires in cytomegalovirus infection. TCRdb redid the calling of the reads with MiXCR, one entry per CDR3 protein. This table has approximately 730,000 distinct CDR3 sequences, just under 30% appearing once. Their target antigens are unknown. The source material was cultured CD8+ T cells from PBMCs, sampled from culture after CMV antigen stimulation. The receptors shown here come from a human donor in good health (CMV status not recorded). Some clones in this sample may be carry-over from other donors' samples.

The chain joins TRBV10-3 to TRBJ2-1; 12 nucleotides agree with TRBD1. V lost 8 bases and J lost 7; bases outside the gene matches: 3. This CDR3 region has 13 residues. Looked up from germline, CDR1 is ENHRY and CDR2 is SYGVKD. The CDR3 region is CAIRDRGPNEQFF. The CDR3 nucleotides are TGTGCCATCCGGGACAGGGGGCCTAATGAGCAGTTCTTC.

This clonotype was observed a few times. The chain recombines TRBV4-1 with TRBJ1-5; D not resolved. There are 16 residues in the CDR3. V lost 0 bases and J lost 7, with 16 bases in between. CDR1 MGHRA and CDR2 YSYEKL come from the germline V gene. The CDR3 nucleotides read TGCGCCAGCAGCCAAGAGGCCCGGGCACTGGGCCAGCCCCAGCATTTT. This encodes CASSQEARALGQPQHF.

The V gene is TRBV4-1, the J gene TRBJ1-2; D not certain. V lost 1 base, J lost 8 bases, and 14 bases lay in between. Germline V gene data show CDR1 as MGHRA and CDR2 as YSYEKL. CDR3 length: 14 residues. CDR3 DNA sequence: TGCGCCAGCAGCCAAGTGGGTGACCTGGAAGGCTACACCTTC. It codes for CASSQVGDLEGYTF.

This chain uses TRBV7-9 with TRBJ1-4; the D is unclear. V lost 5 bases and J 1 base, leaving 11 bases between the germline ends. CDR3 length equals 15 residues. In germline, CDR1 is SEHNR, CDR2 FQNEAQ (reference sequence). DNA of the CDR3: TGTGCCAGCAGCGGTCGACGGGAAACTAATGAAAAACTGTTTTTT. This encodes CASSGRRETNEKLFF.

The rearrangement links TRBV7-9 to TRBJ2-7, with 7 bases lining up with TRBD2. Trimming cost V 1 base and J 4 bases; bases outside gene matches: 4. Per germline, CDR1 SEHNR and CDR2 FQNEAQ (reference sequence). CDR3 length: 14 residues. Here the CDR3 reads CASSLGEGLYEQYF. CDR3 bases: TGTGCCAGCAGCTTAGGGGAGGGTCTGTACGAGCAGTACTTC.

The V call is TRBV20-1, the J call TRBJ2-3, with 9 positions matching TRBD2. Germline-derived CDR1 and CDR2 are DFQATT and SNEGSKA (reference sequence). The trim removed 3 bases at V and 2 bases at J, leaving 12 bases unmatched. The CDR3 has 17 residues. CDR3 sequence: CSARSAPSGANTDTQYF. The CDR3 nucleotides are TGCAGTGCTAGGTCCGCGCCTAGCGGGGCCAACACAGATACGCAGTATTTT.

This clonotype was recorded at least ten times. The genes are TRBV7-2 and TRBJ2-5; D is unresolved. The CDR3 totals 15 residues. Per the germline V gene, CDR1 is SGHTA and CDR2 is FQGNSA. Between the trimmed V and J ends, which lost 4 bases and 4 bases, there was a span of 16 bases. The CDR3 DNA reads TGTGCCAGCAGCTCCAACGGGCCTGGTCTAGAGACCCAGTACTTC. This gives the protein CASSSNGPGLETQYF.

The CDR3 DNA reads TGTGCCATCCACCTTAACACTGAAGCTTTCTTT. Protein: CAIHLNTEAFF. The V call is TRBV2, the J call TRBJ1-1; D gene unclear. Germline V gene sequence: CDR1 SNHLY, CDR2 FYNNEI. V lost 10 bases and J lost 2, with 8 bases in between. This CDR3 region has 11 residues.

This clonotype was seen many times. This rearrangement joins TRBV7-3 to TRBJ2-2; D not certain. Trimming removed 5 bases from V and 2 bases from J, with 12 bases in between. The CDR3 contains 15 residues. Germline CDR1 reads SGHTA; CDR2 reads FQGTGA. The CDR3 sequence is CASSQNLKNTGELFF. CDR3 DNA: TGTGCCAGCAGCCAGAACCTGAAAAACACCGGGGAGCTGTTTTTT. Complete variable domain (other parts from reference TRBV7-3 and TRBJ2-2): GAGVSQTPSNKVTEKGKYVELRCDPISGHTALYWYRQSLGQGPEFLIYFQGTGAADDSGLPNDRFFAVRPEGSVSTLKIQRTERGDSAVYLCASSQNLKNTGELFFGEGSRLTVL.

This clonotype occurred a few times. CDR3 in DNA: TGTGCCACCAGCAGGACTATAGCCCCCCCTTGGAGCACCGGGGAGCTGTTTTTT. Amino acids: CATSRTIAPPWSTGELFF. J is TRBJ2-2 and V is TRBV15; tentatively, D is TRBD2 (5 bases). Germline loops: CDR1 LNHNV, CDR2 YYDKDF (reference sequence). CDR3 length equals 18 residues. The V end lost 3 bases, the J end lost 4 bases, and 21 bases lay between the germline ends.

The chain links TRBV19 to TRBJ1-5; D unresolved. Germline V lookup: CDR1 LNHDA, CDR2 SQIVND (reference sequence). The CDR3 covers 13 residues. Trimming removed 3 bases at V and 11 bases at J, with 14 bases between. The CDR3 sequence is CASSIENSQAQHF. The CDR3 nucleotides read TGTGCCAGTAGTATTGAAAACTCCCAGGCCCAGCATTTT.

The V and J genes are TRBV7-2 and TRBJ1-6, with D hard to call. The CDR3 is made up of 16 amino acids. Germline values: CDR1 SGHTA, CDR2 FQGNSA. The V and J ends lost 5 bases and 2 bases respectively, with 13 bases between them. CDR3 in DNA: TGTGCCAGCAGCGCGAAGGTGTCGGCCTATAATTCACCCCTCCACTTT. It specifies CASSAKVSAYNSPLHF.

This clonotype turned up a few times. The genes are TRBV4-1 and TRBJ1-1, with D hard to call. This CDR3 has 11 residues. V was trimmed by 3 bases and J by 6 bases, leaving 5 bases between them. Germline V gives CDR1 MGHRA, CDR2 YSYEKL. CDR3 in amino acids: CASSQSAEAFF. CDR3 nucleotides: TGCGCCAGCAGCCAGTCTGCTGAAGCTTTCTTT.

The V call is TRBV27, the J call TRBJ2-1; D possibly corresponds to TRBD1 (5 bases). CDR1 is MNHEY and CDR2 is SMNVEV in the germline V gene (reference sequence). V dropped 0 bases and J dropped 3 bases, with 9 bases sitting between them. CDR3 length: 15 residues. CDR3: CASSLSRQLYNEQFF. The CDR3 bases are TGTGCCAGCAGTTTATCGCGACAGCTCTACAATGAGCAGTTCTTC.

This chain connects TRBV27 to TRBJ2-4; a possible D gene is TRBD2 (5 bases). The germline V and J ends were trimmed by 5 bases and 8 bases, with 16 bases remaining between them. Per the germline V gene, CDR1 is MNHEY and CDR2 is SMNVEV (reference sequence). The CDR3 spans 14 residues. The CDR3 DNA reads TGTGCCAGCAGTCACCCGGGGTCAAAAGACATTCAGTACTTC. Its protein product is CASSHPGSKDIQYF.

This clonotype was counted a few times. The chain recombines TRBV6-6 with TRBJ2-7; no clear D. Germline V lookup: CDR1 MNHNY, CDR2 SVGAGI (reference sequence). Trimming shortened V by 0 bases and J by 0 bases, and 12 bases separated the two germline ends. The CDR3 has 16 residues. CDR3 sequence: CASSYSAGHPSYEQYF. The CDR3 region has the DNA TGTGCCAGCAGTTACTCGGCAGGTCACCCCTCCTACGAGCAGTACTTC.

The genes are TRBV12-3 or TRBV12-4 and TRBJ2-5; TRBD1 matches 9 bases. This CDR3 comprises 14 residues. V dropped 4 bases and J dropped 4; count of bases not matched to a gene: 4. The CDR3 bases are TGTGCCAGCAGTTCACCGGGACAGGGAGAGACCCAGTACTTC. Protein: CASSSPGQGETQYF.

The chain links TRBV12-3 or TRBV12-4 to TRBJ2-7; D not resolved. V dropped 6 bases and J dropped 0 bases, with 12 bases sitting between them. CDR3 length equals 14 residues. This chain's CDR3 is CASSPGSYSYEQYF. The CDR3 DNA sequence: TGTGCCAGCAGCCCCGGGTCTTACTCCTACGAGCAGTACTTC.

The chain uses TRBV9 and TRBJ2-1; weak D call: TRBD2 (6 bases). Germline loops: CDR1 SGDLS, CDR2 YYNGEE. CDR3 length: 15 residues. V lost 0 bases to trimming and J lost 3 bases, with 10 bases between them. The CDR3 DNA sequence: TGTGCCAGCAGCGTAGCTTCAGCGGGCTACAATGAGCAGTTCTTC. Its protein is CASSVASAGYNEQFF.

The rearrangement links TRBV20-1 to TRBJ2-3, with 11 bases fitting TRBD2. The trim removed 6 bases at V and 2 bases at J, leaving 10 bases unmatched. CDR3 length: 16 residues. Germline V gene lookup returns CDR1 DFQATT and CDR2 SNEGSKA (reference sequence). The CDR3 here is CSAGTSGMRITDTQYF. The CDR3, as DNA: TGCAGTGCGGGGACTAGCGGAATGCGGATCACAGATACGCAGTATTTT.

This clonotype has more than one count but fewer than ten. J is TRBJ2-1 and V is TRBV27; 9 bases agree with TRBD1. V gave up 3 bases and J gave up 3 bases; unmatched junction bases: 6. Germline values: CDR1 MNHEY, CDR2 SMNVEV (reference sequence). The CDR3 extends over 16 amino acids. In DNA form, the CDR3 reads TGTGCCAGCAGTTTCCGCACAGGGGGCCTCTACAATGAGCAGTTCTTC. Residues: CASSFRTGGLYNEQFF.

This clonotype was observed a handful of times. This CDR3 is CASSEVDSTPNSPLHF. Written as DNA, the CDR3 is TGTGCCAGCAGTGAAGTAGACAGTACGCCTAATTCACCCCTCCACTTT. The V call is TRBV6-1, the J call TRBJ1-6; tentatively, D is TRBD1 (5 bases). The CDR3 extends over 16 amino acids. CDR1 MNHNS and CDR2 SASEGT come from the germline V gene. V shed 1 base and J shed 6 bases, with 13 bases lying between them.

This chain uses TRBV27 with TRBJ2-3, with D tentatively TRBD1 (6 bases). Trimming stripped 6 bases from V and 9 bases from J, with 25 bases between. In germline, CDR1 is MNHEY, CDR2 SMNVEV (reference sequence). The CDR3 has 16 residues. The CDR3 loop is CASSPWDTVPPLTQYF. CDR3 nucleotides: TGTGCCAGCAGCCCATGGGACACTGTCCCCCCACTCACGCAGTATTTT.

This clonotype was seen a few times. The V and J genes are TRBV27 and TRBJ2-2, with TRBD1 identical over 8 bases. This CDR3 is built from 13 residues. J was trimmed by 4 bases and V by 8 bases; bases with no gene match: 3. The germline V gene encodes CDR1 MNHEY and CDR2 SMNVEV (reference sequence). In DNA form, the CDR3 reads TGTGCCAGCGGGACAGGATTCACCGGGGAGCTGTTTTTT. Its translation: CASGTGFTGELFF.

The chain has TRBV7-9 and TRBJ2-2, with D unresolved. Germline CDR1 reads SEHNR; CDR2 reads FQNEAQ (reference sequence). Between the trimmed V and J ends, which lost 4 bases and 5 bases, there was a span of 14 bases. The CDR3 has 15 residues. The CDR3 protein is CASSSTDEITGELFF. The CDR3 nucleotides read TGTGCCAGCAGCTCAACGGACGAAATTACCGGGGAGCTGTTTTTT.